A selection of T cell receptor beta chains follows, all from one sample in a study of preoperative IRX-2 immunotherapy in early breast cancer. Repertoires were generated with immunoSEQ multiplex PCR, while TCRdb's copy carries only in-frame clones and drops some. The sample shows about 43,000 clones, roughly 94% of them seen only once. Specimen: tumor tissue, collected after IRX-2 immunotherapy. These receptors came from a human donor with breast cancer. CDR3s include the opening cysteine and the closing phenylalanine or tryptophan.

>TRBV27|15|NA
CARGRETGRLDEQYF
>TRBV7-8|17|TRBJ2-7
CASSLFGLAGASYEQYF
>TRBV9|16|TRBJ2-2
CASSALAGGVYGELFF
>TRBV5-1|11|TRBJ2-5
CASSLVETQYF
>TRBV4-2|12|TRBJ1-1
CASSLLSTEAFF
>TRBV18|17|TRBJ2-2
CASSPAGGQKNTGELFF
>TRBV10-1|15|TRBJ1-6
CASSIDRVSGSPLHF
>TRBV23-1|16|TRBJ1-2
CASRHPQRPSNYGYTF
>TRBV2|13|TRBJ2-5
CASRKTDQETQYF
>TRBV29-1|14|TRBJ1-6
CSVRDDYDNSPLHF
>TRBV28|17|TRBJ1-6
CASRRDRGGTYNSPLHF
>TRBV7-8|15|TRBJ2-3
CASSLAGAGGDTQYF
>TRBV6-4|13|TRBJ1-1
CASSAEENTEAFF